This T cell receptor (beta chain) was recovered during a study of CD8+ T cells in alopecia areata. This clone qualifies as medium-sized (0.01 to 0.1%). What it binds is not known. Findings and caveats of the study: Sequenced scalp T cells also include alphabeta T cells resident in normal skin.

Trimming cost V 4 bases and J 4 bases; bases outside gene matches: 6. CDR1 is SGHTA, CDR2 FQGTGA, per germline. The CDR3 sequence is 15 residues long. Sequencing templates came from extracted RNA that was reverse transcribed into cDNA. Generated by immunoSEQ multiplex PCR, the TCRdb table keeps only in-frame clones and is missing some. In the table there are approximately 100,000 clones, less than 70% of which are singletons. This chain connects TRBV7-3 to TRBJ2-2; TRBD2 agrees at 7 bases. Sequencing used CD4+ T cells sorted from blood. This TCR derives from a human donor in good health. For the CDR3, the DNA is TGTGCCAGCAGCTCCACTCCGGGGGGCACCGGGGAGCTGTTTTTT. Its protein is CASSSTPGGTGELFF.